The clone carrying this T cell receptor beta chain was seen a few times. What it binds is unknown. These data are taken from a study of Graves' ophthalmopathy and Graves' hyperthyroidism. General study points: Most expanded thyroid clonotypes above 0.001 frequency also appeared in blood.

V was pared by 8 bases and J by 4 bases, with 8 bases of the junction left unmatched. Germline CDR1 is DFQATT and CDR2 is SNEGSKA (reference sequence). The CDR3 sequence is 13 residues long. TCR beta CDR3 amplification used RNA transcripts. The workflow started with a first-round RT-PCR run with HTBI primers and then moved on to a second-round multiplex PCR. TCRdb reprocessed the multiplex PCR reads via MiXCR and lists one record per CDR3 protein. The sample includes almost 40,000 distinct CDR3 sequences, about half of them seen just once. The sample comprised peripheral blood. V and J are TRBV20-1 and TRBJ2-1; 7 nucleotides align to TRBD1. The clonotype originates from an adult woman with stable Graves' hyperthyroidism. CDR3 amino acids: CSKQGQGYNEQFF. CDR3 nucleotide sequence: TGCAGTAAACAGGGGCAGGGGTACAATGAGCAGTTCTTC.